Listed below are T cell receptor beta chains from one sample, sequenced in a study of T cell changes during pregnancy in multiple sclerosis. The repertoire was sequenced with immunoSEQ multiplex PCR; TCRdb's copy has only in-frame clones and lacks some. This sample has tens of thousands of clones, with 85% to 95% found just once. Source: CD4+ T cells from peripheral blood mononuclear cells, taken in the third trimester of pregnancy. The receptors shown here come from a female donor with multiple sclerosis, enrolled in a pregnancy study. Each CDR3 is given with its conserved first and last residue. D genes are given only for firm matches. The size of a clone is reported for some rows only, either as once, few or many, or as a class for expanded clones.

NA | NA | TRBJ1-1 | 14 | TRBV5-4 | CASSRQTLNTEAFF | TGTGCCAGCAGCCGACAGACTCTGAACACTGAAGCTTTCTTT
NA | NA | TRBJ2-3 | 14 | TRBV7-2 | CASSSLLRTDTQYF | TGTGCCAGCAGCTCCCTTCTCCGCACAGATACGCAGTATTTT
NA | NA | TRBJ2-1 | 16 | TRBV18 | CASSLQGSPSRNEQFF | TGTGCCAGCTCACTTCAGGGGTCACCTTCGCGTAATGAGCAGTTCTTC
NA | NA | TRBJ1-5 | 17 | TRBV23-1 | CASSPGHWRYSNQPQHF | TGCGCCAGCAGTCCGGGACACTGGAGATACAGCAATCAGCCCCAGCATTTT
NA | NA | TRBJ2-5 | 14 | TRBV15 | CATSRAVRQETQYF | TGTGCCACCAGCAGAGCGGTCAGGCAAGAGACCCAGTACTTC
NA | NA | TRBJ1-2 | 15 | TRBV2 | CASKPPVTRDYGYTF | TGTGCCAGCAAGCCTCCCGTTACCAGGGACTATGGCTACACCTTC
NA | TRBD2 | TRBJ2-5 | 15 | TRBV5-4 | CASSLPGGRTETQYF | TGTGCCAGCAGCTTGCCGGGGGGGCGAACGGAGACCCAGTACTTC
few | TRBD1 | TRBJ1-1 | 13 | TRBV18 | CASSPPMTGSAFF | TGTGCCAGCTCACCACCGATGACAGGGTCCGCTTTCTTT
NA | NA | TRBJ1-6 | 15 | TRBV7-2 | CASRELVGPVGSLHF | TGTGCCAGCAGGGAATTGGTGGGCCCGGTAGGCTCCCTCCACTTT
NA | NA | TRBJ2-5 | 16 | TRBV7-2 | CASSRGGSQYQETQYF | TGTGCCAGCAGCCGTGGGGGCAGTCAGTACCAAGAGACCCAGTACTTC
NA | NA | TRBJ2-7 | 16 | TRBV6-6 | CASSSAGTPHSYEQYF | TGTGCCAGCAGTTCCGCCGGGACTCCCCACTCCTACGAGCAGTACTTC